A single sample is the source of the 14 T cell receptor beta chains below, sequenced in a study of post-analysis software for immune sequencing data. These receptors' targets are unknown. Unique molecular identifiers had been added to the TCR beta cDNA libraries. Each CDR3 protein is one row after TCRdb ran MiXCR on the PCR reads. The profile shows hundreds of thousands of distinct CDR3 sequences, around 60% of them singletons. Study-wide results and limits: A few TRBV segments, TRBV5-6, TRBV5-1 and TRBV20-1 among them, were found more frequent in patients than controls.

The source material was blood. The receptors come from a girl between 2 and 10 years old with multiple sclerosis.

The chain combines TRBV20-1 with TRBJ2-5, with 9 bases aligning to TRBD1. The better agreement between TRBJ2-7 and the DNA end casts doubt on the J call. This CDR3 is built from 14 residues. Germline V gene data show CDR1 as DFQATT and CDR2 as SNEGSKA (reference sequence). The CDR3 coding sequence is TGCAGTGCTACCCTCGGGACAGGGTGGGACGAGCAGTACTTC. This encodes CSATLGTGWDEQYF.

The chain joins TRBV27 to TRBJ2-7, with D uncertain. Trimming removed 5 bases at V and 1 base at J, with 12 bases between. Germline CDR1 reads MNHEY; CDR2 reads SMNVEV (reference sequence). This CDR3 is built from 14 residues. The DNA for the CDR3 is TGTGCCAGCAGTCCGACTCATGGGTCCTACGAGCAGTACTTC. This encodes CASSPTHGSYEQYF.

This chain links TRBV6-2 or TRBV6-3 with TRBJ2-5, with unresolved D. CDR1 is MNHEY, CDR2 SVGEGT, per germline. Trimming pared 6 bases from V and 2 bases from J, leaving 13 bases between. The CDR3 contains 14 residues. Written as DNA, the CDR3 is TGTGCCAGCAGCCGGTCAAGGACGCAAGAGACCCAGTACTTC. Encoded protein: CASSRSRTQETQYF.

J is TRBJ2-1 and V is TRBV29-1; perhaps TRBD2 as D (6 bases). Germline V gene data show CDR1 as SQVTM and CDR2 as ANQGSEA. With 3 bases removed from V and 7 bases from J, the gap between germline ends came to 13 bases. There are 13 residues in the CDR3. CDR3 sequence (DNA): TGCAGCGTTGAGGGGGACTTGGGGAATGAGCAGTTCTTC. This sequence encodes CSVEGDLGNEQFF.

The chain recombines TRBV20-1 with TRBJ2-1; no reliable D call. CDR1 and CDR2 from the germline V gene are DFQATT and SNEGSKA (reference sequence). Trimming removed 3 bases at V and 1 base at J, with 10 bases between. The CDR3 length is 14 residues. In DNA, the CDR3 is TGCAGTGCTAGGAAGTACGGATCCTACAATGAGCAGTTCTTC. Translating gives CSARKYGSYNEQFF.

The chain links TRBV9 to TRBJ2-1, with 8 bases lining up with TRBD1. This CDR3 is built from 16 residues. Germline trimming cut 0 bases from V and 5 bases from J; bases unmatched to any gene: 7. Germline V gene lookup returns CDR1 SGDLS and CDR2 YYNGEE. The CDR3 nucleotides read TGTGCCAGCAGCGTAGTAGAAGGACAGGGTAACAATGAGCAGTTCTTC. Amino acids: CASSVVEGQGNNEQFF.

This clonotype was seen a few times. The chain recombines TRBV13 with TRBJ2-7; D possibly matches TRBD1 or TRBD2 (5 bases each). Trimming shortened V by 5 bases and J by 6 bases, and 17 bases separated the two germline ends. This CDR3 comprises 14 residues. Germline CDR1 reads PRHDT; CDR2 reads FYEKMQ (reference sequence). The CDR3 DNA is TGTGCCAGCAGCCCACGGGACGGTGGCGCCGAGCAGTACTTC. It translates to CASSPRDGGAEQYF.

This chain joins TRBV24-1 and TRBJ2-7, with 13 bases matching TRBD2. V trimming: 7 bases; J trimming: 2 bases; junction bases outside the gene matches: 4. The CDR3 has 15 amino acids. Germline V CDR1 and CDR2: KGHDR, SFDVKD. CDR3 sequence: CATRGTSGVTYEQYF. The CDR3 nucleotides are TGTGCCACCAGGGGGACTAGCGGGGTGACCTACGAGCAGTACTTC.

This clonotype was counted a few times. The chain employs TRBV20-1 and TRBJ1-5, with 7 bases fitting TRBD1. J lost 3 bases, V lost 2 bases, and 16 bases had no gene match. Germline V gene data show CDR1 as DFQATT and CDR2 as SNEGSKA (reference sequence). There are 18 residues in the CDR3. Here the CDR3 reads CSARRQGGGVMVNQPQHF. CDR3 in DNA: TGCAGTGCTAGAAGACAGGGAGGTGGTGTTATGGTCAATCAGCCCCAGCATTTT.

This CDR3 is CASSWDRGAFF. The CDR3 region has the DNA TGTGCCAGCAGTTGGGACAGGGGAGCCTTCTTC. The J gene is TRBJ2-1, the V gene TRBV6-5; TRBD1 matches 10 bases. The CDR3 contains 11 residues. From germline, CDR1 is MNHEY and CDR2 SVGAGI. The J segment lost 16 bases and the V segment lost 4 bases, leaving 4 bases of the junction unmatched.

The V call is TRBV10-3, the J call TRBJ2-7, with no clear D. Trimming took off 5 bases at V and 2 bases at J, with 7 bases between the two ends. Germline V gene data show CDR1 as ENHRY and CDR2 as SYGVKD. The CDR3 has 12 residues. CDR3 DNA: TGTGCCATCAGTCGCACACCCTACGAGCAGTACTTC. It yields the protein CAISRTPYEQYF.

In DNA form, the CDR3 reads TGTGCCAGCAGCTTACCCATAGGGACACTTGGATATGGCTACACCTTC. Protein product: CASSLPIGTLGYGYTF. This chain uses TRBV7-9 with TRBJ1-2; tentative D call: TRBD1 (6 bases). Germline values: CDR1 SEHNR, CDR2 FQNEAQ (reference sequence). The CDR3 length is 16 residues. V was cut by 2 bases and J by 5 bases, with 18 bases left in between.

This rearrangement joins TRBV4-1 to TRBJ2-5, with D perhaps TRBD1 or TRBD2 (5 bases each). The closer fit of TRBJ2-7 to the DNA end suggests the J call may be wrong. The CDR3 has 12 residues. CDR1 is MGHRA, CDR2 YSYEKL, per germline. CDR3 sequence reads: CASSQEGHEQYF. DNA for the CDR3: TGCGCCAGCAGCCAAGAGGGACACGAGCAGTACTTC.

The V call is TRBV20-1, the J call TRBJ2-6; TRBD2 might be the D (5 bases). The germline V gene encodes CDR1 DFQATT and CDR2 SNEGSKA (reference sequence). The germline V and J ends were trimmed by 0 bases and 8 bases, with 26 bases remaining between them. This CDR3 spans 19 amino acids. CDR3 in amino acids: CSARDPRERRGLFTNVLTF. CDR3 nucleotides: TGCAGTGCTAGAGACCCTAGGGAGCGTCGGGGTCTATTTACCAACGTCCTGACTTTC.